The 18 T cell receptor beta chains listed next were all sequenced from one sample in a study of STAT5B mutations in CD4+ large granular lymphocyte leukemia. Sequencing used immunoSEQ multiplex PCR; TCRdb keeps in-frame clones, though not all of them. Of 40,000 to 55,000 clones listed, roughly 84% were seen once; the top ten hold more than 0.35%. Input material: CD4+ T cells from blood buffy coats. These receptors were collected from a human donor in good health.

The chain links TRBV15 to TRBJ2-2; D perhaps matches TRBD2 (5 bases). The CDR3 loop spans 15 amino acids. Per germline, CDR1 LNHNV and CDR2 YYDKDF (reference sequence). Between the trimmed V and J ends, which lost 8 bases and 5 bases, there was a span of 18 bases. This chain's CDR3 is CATARRDPGTGELFF. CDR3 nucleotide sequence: TGTGCCACCGCCCGACGGGATCCTGGGACCGGGGAGCTGTTTTTT.

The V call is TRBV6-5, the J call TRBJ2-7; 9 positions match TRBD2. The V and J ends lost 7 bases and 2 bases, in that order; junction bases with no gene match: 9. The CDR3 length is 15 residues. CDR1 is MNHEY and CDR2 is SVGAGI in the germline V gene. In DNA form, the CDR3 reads TGTGCCAGCATACCAATCGCTAGCGGGGCCTACGAGCAGTACTTC. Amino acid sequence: CASIPIASGAYEQYF.

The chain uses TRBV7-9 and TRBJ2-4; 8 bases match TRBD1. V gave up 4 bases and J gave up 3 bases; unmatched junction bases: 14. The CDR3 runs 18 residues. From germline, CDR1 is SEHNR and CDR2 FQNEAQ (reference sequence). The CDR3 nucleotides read TGTGCCAGCAGCTGGGGGACCTACAGGGGGGTGGGCAAAAACATTCAGTACTTC. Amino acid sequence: CASSWGTYRGVGKNIQYF.

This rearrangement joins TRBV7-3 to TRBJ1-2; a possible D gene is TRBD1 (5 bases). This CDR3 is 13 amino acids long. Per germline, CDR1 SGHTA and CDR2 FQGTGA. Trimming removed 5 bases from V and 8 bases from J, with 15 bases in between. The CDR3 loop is CASSPGPGKGYTF. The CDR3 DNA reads TGTGCCAGCAGCCCCGGTCCAGGGAAGGGCTACACCTTC.

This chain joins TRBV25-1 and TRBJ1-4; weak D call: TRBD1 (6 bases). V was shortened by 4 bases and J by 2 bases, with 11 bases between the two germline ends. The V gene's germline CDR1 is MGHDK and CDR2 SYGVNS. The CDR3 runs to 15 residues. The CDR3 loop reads CASSARGFTNEKLFF. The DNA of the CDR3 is TGTGCCAGCAGTGCAAGGGGGTTTACTAATGAAAAACTGTTTTTT.

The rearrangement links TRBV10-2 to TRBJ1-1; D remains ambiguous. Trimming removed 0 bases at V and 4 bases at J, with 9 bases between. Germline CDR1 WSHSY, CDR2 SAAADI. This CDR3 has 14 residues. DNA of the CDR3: TGCGCCAGCAGTGAGTCGAGAGGCGTCACTGAAGCTTTCTTT. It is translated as CASSESRGVTEAFF.

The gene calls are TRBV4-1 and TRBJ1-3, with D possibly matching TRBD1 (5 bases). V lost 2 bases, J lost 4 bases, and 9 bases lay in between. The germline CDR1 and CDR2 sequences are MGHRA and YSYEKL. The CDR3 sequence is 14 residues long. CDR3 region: CASSQPRQGNTIYF. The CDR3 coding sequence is TGCGCCAGCAGCCAACCCCGACAGGGAAACACCATATATTTT.

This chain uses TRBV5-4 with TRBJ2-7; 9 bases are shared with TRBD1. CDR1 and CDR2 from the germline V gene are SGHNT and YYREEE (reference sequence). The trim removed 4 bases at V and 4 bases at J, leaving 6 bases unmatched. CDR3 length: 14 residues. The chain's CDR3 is CASSRPGQGYEQYF. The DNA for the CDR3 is TGTGCCAGCAGCCGACCGGGACAGGGATACGAGCAGTACTTC.

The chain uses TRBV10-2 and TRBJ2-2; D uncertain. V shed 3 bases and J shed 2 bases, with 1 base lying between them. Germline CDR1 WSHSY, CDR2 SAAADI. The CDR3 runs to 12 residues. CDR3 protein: CASSDNTGELFF. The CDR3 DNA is TGCGCCAGCAGTGATAACACCGGGGAGCTGTTTTTT.

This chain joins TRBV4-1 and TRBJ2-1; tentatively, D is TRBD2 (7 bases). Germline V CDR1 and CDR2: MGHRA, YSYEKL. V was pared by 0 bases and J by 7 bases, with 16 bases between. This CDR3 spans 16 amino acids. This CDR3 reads CASSQDPGGGGNEQFF. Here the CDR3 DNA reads TGCGCCAGCAGCCAAGATCCGGGGGGAGGGGGGAATGAGCAGTTCTTC.

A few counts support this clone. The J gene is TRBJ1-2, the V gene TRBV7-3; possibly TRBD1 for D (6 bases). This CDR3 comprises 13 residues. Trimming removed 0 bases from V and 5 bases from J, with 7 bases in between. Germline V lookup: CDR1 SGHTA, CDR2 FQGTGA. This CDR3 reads CASSLTQGYGYTF. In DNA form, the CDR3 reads TGTGCCAGCAGCTTAACTCAGGGGTATGGCTACACCTTC. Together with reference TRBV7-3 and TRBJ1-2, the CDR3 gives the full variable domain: GAGVSQTPSNKVTEKGKYVELRCDPISGHTALYWYRQSLGQGPEFLIYFQGTGAADDSGLPNDRFFAVRPEGSVSTLKIQRTERGDSAVYLCASSLTQGYGYTFGSGTRLTVV.

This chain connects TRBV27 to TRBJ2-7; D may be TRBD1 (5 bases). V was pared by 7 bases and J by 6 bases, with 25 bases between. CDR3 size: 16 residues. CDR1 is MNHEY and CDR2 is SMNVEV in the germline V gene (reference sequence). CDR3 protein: CASTQTAKRGLGEQYF. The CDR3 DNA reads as TGTGCCAGCACCCAGACAGCGAAGCGAGGCCTTGGCGAGCAGTACTTC.

In nucleotides, the CDR3 is TGTGCCATCAGCTTCAGGGTTTCTAGCACAGATACGCAGTATTTT. Amino acid sequence: CAISFRVSSTDTQYF. The V gene is TRBV10-3, the J gene TRBJ2-3, with a tentative D call TRBD1 (5 bases). Trimming took off 6 bases at V and 0 bases at J, with 13 bases between the two ends. Germline lookup yields CDR1 ENHRY and CDR2 SYGVKD. This CDR3 is 15 amino acids long.

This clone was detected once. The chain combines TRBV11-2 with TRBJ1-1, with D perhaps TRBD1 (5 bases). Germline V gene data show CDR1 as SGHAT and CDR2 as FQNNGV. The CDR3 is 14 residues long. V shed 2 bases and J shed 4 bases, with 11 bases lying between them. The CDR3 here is CASSLRGRGTEAFF. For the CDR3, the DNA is TGTGCCAGCAGCTTAAGGGGACGGGGCACTGAAGCTTTCTTT.

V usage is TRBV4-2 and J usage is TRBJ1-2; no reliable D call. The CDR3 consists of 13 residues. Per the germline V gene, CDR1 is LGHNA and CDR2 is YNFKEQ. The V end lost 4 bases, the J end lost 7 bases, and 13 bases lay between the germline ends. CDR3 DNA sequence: TGTGCCAGCAGCCCATTAACGGACGCTGGCTACACCTTC. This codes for CASSPLTDAGYTF.

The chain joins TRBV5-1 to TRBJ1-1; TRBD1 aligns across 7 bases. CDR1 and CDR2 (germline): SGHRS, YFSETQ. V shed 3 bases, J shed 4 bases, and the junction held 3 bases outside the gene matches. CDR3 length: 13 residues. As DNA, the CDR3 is TGCGCCAGCAGCTACCCAGGGGGCACTGAAGCTTTCTTT. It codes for CASSYPGGTEAFF. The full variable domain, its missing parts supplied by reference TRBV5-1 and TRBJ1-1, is KAGVTQTPRYLIKTRGQQVTLSCSPISGHRSVSWYQQTPGQGLQFLFEYFSETQRNKGNFPGRFSGRQFSNSRSEMNVSTLELGDSALYLCASSYPGGTEAFFGQGTRLTVV.

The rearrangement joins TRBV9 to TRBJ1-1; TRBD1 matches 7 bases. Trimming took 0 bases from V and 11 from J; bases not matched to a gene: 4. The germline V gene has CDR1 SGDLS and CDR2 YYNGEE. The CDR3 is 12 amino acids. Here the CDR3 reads CASSVGQGRAFF. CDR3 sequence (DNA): TGTGCCAGCAGCGTAGGACAGGGAAGGGCTTTCTTT.

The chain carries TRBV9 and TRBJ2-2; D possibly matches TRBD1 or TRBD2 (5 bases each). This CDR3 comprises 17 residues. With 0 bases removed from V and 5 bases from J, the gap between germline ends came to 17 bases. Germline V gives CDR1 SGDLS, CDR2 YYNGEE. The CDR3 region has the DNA TGTGCCAGCAGCGTAGGGAGGACAAGAGAGAGTACCGGGGAGCTGTTTTTT. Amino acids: CASSVGRTRESTGELFF.